This TCR beta chain was sequenced during a study of T cells in Graves' hyperthyroidism and ophthalmopathy. Overall study findings and caveats: Most thyroid-expanded clonotypes above 0.001 were also found in blood.

In the case of this clonotype: Its antigen remains unknown.

Researchers amplified the TCR beta CDR3 regions from RNA transcripts. The HTBI primer set served for first-round RT-PCR of the TCR CDR3. TCRdb recomputed calls from the multiplex PCR reads with MiXCR, one row per CDR3 protein. The sample records some 560,000 distinct CDR3 sequences, about a sixth being singletons. Germline-derived CDR1 and CDR2 are SGHDN and FVKESK. The V end was cut by 7 bases, the J end by 0 bases, with 12 bases between. CDR3 size: 14 residues. The V gene is TRBV14, the J gene TRBJ1-2; no reliable D call. This clonotype was obtained from a woman aged 25-40 years with Graves' hyperthyroidism. Sequenced sample: blood. The chain's CDR3 is CASTKDGTNYGYTF. DNA of the CDR3: TGTGCCAGCACGAAGGACGGAACTAACTATGGCTACACCTTC.